This T cell receptor (beta chain) derives from a study of molecular identifiers for immune sequencing clone quantification. Study-level results: Clones carrying above 20 RNA copies accounted for over 99% of effector molecules, under 1% in naive cells. With a barcode shared among identical TCR molecules, highly expanded clone sizes could be underestimated. Spiked Jurkat TCR RNA equal to one cell could reportedly be picked out among approximately 980,000 naive cells.

Between the trimmed V and J ends, which lost 4 bases and 9 bases, there was a span of 13 bases. The germline V gene encodes CDR1 SGHAT and CDR2 FQNNGV. The CDR3 runs 13 residues. This clonotype was detected many times. No antigen is known for it. TCRdb ran MiXCR on the PCR reads and lists one entry per CDR3 protein. This table has approximately 20,000 distinct CDR3 sequences, about a fifth appearing once. The authors sorted naive CD8 T cells as CD8+CD4-CCR7+CD45RA+. The rearrangement uses TRBV11-2 and TRBJ1-5, with D possibly matching TRBD1 (6 bases). The receptor was isolated from a human donor in good health. Some libraries in this study had Jurkat cell RNA spiked in. The sequenced material came from naive CD8+ T cells from blood, with Jurkat cell RNA spiked in. The subset is: FACS-sorted CD8+CD4-CCR7+CD45RA+ naive T cells. The CDR3 DNA reads TGTGCCAGCAGCTCCACAGGGTCGCCGCCCCAGCATTTT. This gives the protein CASSSTGSPPQHF.